The 32 T cell receptor beta chains given below trace back to one sample, sequenced in a study of T cell responses to AZD1222 COVID-19 vaccine. Sequencing was performed with immunoSEQ multiplex PCR; in TCRdb, only in-frame clones are kept and a portion is missing. The table includes tens of thousands of clones, just over 90% detected once. Specimen: peripheral blood, collected on day 0 of AZD1222 vaccination. The receptors derive from an adult in good health.

This clone was counted a single time. As DNA, the CDR3 is TGCGCCAGCACCTTTAACCGAGGGGCCTCTGGGGCCAACGTCCTGACTTTC. This gives the protein CASTFNRGASGANVLTF. This chain joins TRBV4-1 and TRBJ2-6; TRBD1 or TRBD2 may be the D gene (5 bases each). Per the germline V gene, CDR1 is MGHRA and CDR2 is YSYEKL. This CDR3 region has 17 residues. V was cut by 7 bases and J by 0 bases, with 16 bases left in between.

V gene TRBV25-1 combines with J gene TRBJ1-5; 10 bases are a match to TRBD1. J lost 3 bases, V lost 8 bases, and 7 bases had no gene match. Germline CDR1 and CDR2: MGHDK and SYGVNS. This CDR3 contains 15 residues. The CDR3 DNA reads as TGTGCCAGCTCACGGACAGGGGGGTTCAATCAGCCCCAGCATTTT. Its protein product is CASSRTGGFNQPQHF.

Remarks on this clone: Germline is not matched at one junction end, which may reflect a read error. This chain uses TRBV12-3 or TRBV12-4 with TRBJ2-7; maybe TRBD1 (5 bases). The length of the CDR3 is 11 residues. CDR3 protein: CASSLGQAQSF. For the CDR3, the DNA is TGTGCCAGCAGTTTGGGGCAGGCACAATCTTTC.

Only one count was recorded for this clone. V and J are TRBV5-1 and TRBJ2-2; the match to TRBD1 covers 8 bases. The CDR3 runs to 16 residues. J was trimmed by 0 bases and V by 4 bases; bases with no gene match: 5. CDR1 and CDR2 (germline): SGHRS, YFSETQ. CDR3 residues: CASSRRTGTNTGELFF. The CDR3 DNA is TGCGCCAGCAGCCGCCGGACAGGGACGAACACCGGGGAGCTGTTTTTT.

The chain has TRBV7-3 and TRBJ1-2, with D tentatively TRBD1 (6 bases). Germline V gene data show CDR1 as SGHTA and CDR2 as FQGTGA. The CDR3 contains 13 residues. Trimming stripped 4 bases from V and 8 bases from J, with 14 bases between. The CDR3 nucleotides read TGTGCCAGCAGCTCCCGGGTGGGGGGCGGCTACACCTTC. It yields the protein CASSSRVGGGYTF. The full variable domain, with the rest looked up from reference TRBV7-3 and TRBJ1-2, is GAGVSQTPSNKVTEKGKYVELRCDPISGHTALYWYRQSLGQGPEFLIYFQGTGAADDSGLPNDRFFAVRPEGSVSTLKIQRTERGDSAVYLCASSSRVGGGYTFGSGTRLTVV.

The CDR3 loop reads CASSPPDLGPYEQYF. The CDR3 DNA reads as TGTGCCAGCAGCCCCCCTGACCTTGGGCCCTACGAGCAGTACTTC. The J gene is TRBJ2-7, the V gene TRBV3-1 (or the pseudogene TRBV3-2), with D unresolved. The ends were cut back, 4 bases at V and 2 bases at J, with 15 bases in the middle. Germline CDR1 is LGHDT and CDR2 is YNNKEL (reference sequence). The CDR3 sequence is 15 residues long.

The V and J genes are TRBV7-2 and TRBJ1-2; 8 bases match TRBD1. The CDR3 consists of 14 residues. The V segment lost 7 bases and the J segment 1 base; nucleotides outside the gene matches: 5. Germline V lookup: CDR1 SGHTA, CDR2 FQGNSA. The CDR3 bases are TGTGCCAGCACCCGACAGGGGATTAACTATGGCTACACCTTC. Translating it yields CASTRQGINYGYTF.

V usage is TRBV18 and J usage is TRBJ2-7; 8 bases are a match to TRBD2. This CDR3 contains 14 residues. V lost 3 bases to trimming and J lost 4 bases; unmatched junction nucleotides: 5. Germline lookup yields CDR1 KGHSH and CDR2 LQKENI. Written as DNA, the CDR3 is TGTGCCAGCTCACCCGGGACTAGTGAGTACGAGCAGTACTTC. Its translation is CASSPGTSEYEQYF.

This chain connects TRBV27 to TRBJ2-6, with unresolved D. V gave up 4 bases and J gave up 0 bases, with 4 bases separating them. Germline values: CDR1 MNHEY, CDR2 SMNVEV (reference sequence). This CDR3 spans 14 amino acids. The CDR3 region is CASSSSSGANVLTF. The CDR3, as DNA: TGTGCCAGCAGTTCCTCCTCTGGGGCCAACGTCCTGACTTTC.

The chain has TRBV5-4 and TRBJ1-3, with D possibly being TRBD1 (6 bases). CDR1 is SGHNT, CDR2 YYREEE, per germline (reference sequence). CDR3 size: 16 residues. V shed 3 bases and J shed 0 bases, with 13 bases lying between them. In DNA, the CDR3 is TGTGCCAGCAGCTCGGGGGGGCCAAGCTCTGGAAACACCATATATTTT. This translates into CASSSGGPSSGNTIYF.

The chain combines TRBV30 with TRBJ1-5, with 8 positions matching TRBD1. The CDR3 has 17 amino acids. Germline V gene data show CDR1 as GTSNPN and CDR2 as SVGIG (reference sequence). Losses at the gene ends were 2 bases for V and 2 bases for J; bases not matched to a gene: 11. CDR3 DNA sequence: TGTGCCTGGAGTCAACAGGGGGGAGTAGAGGGCAATCAGCCCCAGCATTTT. This sequence encodes CAWSQQGGVEGNQPQHF.

The chain joins TRBV7-2 to TRBJ2-5; D remains unclear. The CDR3 length is 15 residues. The germline V gene encodes CDR1 SGHTA and CDR2 FQGNSA. V dropped 1 base and J dropped 1 base, with 10 bases sitting between them. DNA of the CDR3: TGTGCCAGCAGCTTAGGAGTCCTTGCCCAAGAGACCCAGTACTTC. Translating it yields CASSLGVLAQETQYF.

V usage is TRBV5-1 and J usage is TRBJ2-4; possibly TRBD1 or TRBD2 for D (6 bases each). CDR1 and CDR2 (germline): SGHRS, YFSETQ. The V end was cut by 0 bases, the J end by 7 bases, with 8 bases between. There are 13 residues in the CDR3. The chain's CDR3 is CASSLEGGNIQYF. DNA for the CDR3: TGCGCCAGCAGCTTGGAAGGGGGGAACATTCAGTACTTC.

This clone has just one count. The gene calls are TRBV7-9 and TRBJ1-2; 8 bases are shared with TRBD1. Trimming removed 1 base from V and 3 bases from J; junction bases left unmatched: 13. This CDR3 contains 18 residues. Germline values: CDR1 SEHNR, CDR2 FQNEAQ (reference sequence). CDR3 in amino acids: CASSLVPGRGRFDYGYTF. The CDR3 nucleotides are TGTGCCAGCAGCTTAGTTCCCGGCAGGGGGCGCTTCGACTATGGCTACACCTTC.

The chain combines TRBV7-3 with TRBJ2-7, with TRBD1 matching over 7 bases. This CDR3 is built from 15 residues. With 1 base clipped from V and 2 bases from J, the junction kept 5 bases outside the gene matches. Germline CDR1 reads SGHTA; CDR2 reads FQGTGA. CDR3 amino acids: CASSLMAGGTYEQYF. The CDR3 DNA reads as TGTGCCAGCAGCTTAATGGCAGGGGGAACCTACGAGCAGTACTTC.

This chain uses TRBV10-3 with TRBJ1-4, with 12 bases matching TRBD1. Germline CDR1 ENHRY, CDR2 SYGVKD. The junction had 6 bases not matched to a gene; V was cut back by 6 bases and J by 4 bases. CDR3 length: 16 amino acids. CDR3 bases: TGTGCCATCAGCGGCGGGACAGGGGGCTTTAATGAAAAACTGTTTTTT. It encodes CAISGGTGGFNEKLFF.

The genes are TRBV19 and TRBJ1-4; D remains ambiguous. Germline V gene sequence: CDR1 LNHDA, CDR2 SQIVND (reference sequence). V lost 6 bases and J 4 bases, leaving 18 bases between the germline ends. The CDR3 totals 16 residues. CDR3 amino acids: CASSEIGRVFNEKLFF. CDR3 in DNA: TGTGCCAGTAGCGAAATAGGGAGGGTCTTTAATGAAAAACTGTTTTTT. Full variable domain (missing parts from reference TRBV19 and TRBJ1-4): DGGITQSPKYLFRKEGQNVTLSCEQNLNHDAMYWYRQDPGQGLRLIYYSQIVNDFQKGDIAEGYSVSREKKESFPLTVTSAQKNPTAFYLCASSEIGRVFNEKLFFGSGTQLSVL.

CDR3 sequence (DNA): TGTGCCAGCAGCCCCGGGACTAGCGGGCCCCTGATTGAGCAGTTCTTC. Translated: CASSPGTSGPLIEQFF. This chain connects TRBV7-9 to TRBJ2-1, with 12 bases lining up with TRBD2. Per germline, CDR1 SEHNR and CDR2 FQNEAQ (reference sequence). This CDR3 is built from 16 residues. The trim removed 5 bases at V and 9 bases at J, leaving 11 bases unmatched.

The V and J genes are TRBV6-6 and TRBJ1-2, with TRBD1 as a possible D gene (5 bases). Trimming took 5 bases from V and 5 from J, leaving 15 bases between them. In germline, CDR1 is MNHNY, CDR2 SVGAGI (reference sequence). This CDR3 contains 14 residues. CDR3: CASSPGLIRYGYTF. CDR3 sequence (DNA): TGTGCCAGCAGTCCGGGACTGATTCGGTATGGCTACACCTTC.

This clone occurred a few times. The rearrangement links TRBV7-9 to TRBJ1-5, with 7 bases that match TRBD1. J lost 4 bases, V lost 5 bases, and 2 bases had no gene match. Germline V gene data show CDR1 as SEHNR and CDR2 as FQNEAQ (reference sequence). There are 13 residues in the CDR3. The CDR3 region is CASSPDRNQPQHF. The CDR3 DNA reads TGTGCCAGCAGCCCGGACAGGAATCAGCCCCAGCATTTT.

Worth noting for this clone: The sample carries other DNA sequences with the same CDR3. CDR3 sequence (DNA): TGTGCCAGCTCACCATCCACAGATACGCAGTATTTT. Translating gives CASSPSTDTQYF. The V and J genes are TRBV18 and TRBJ2-3; D remains ambiguous. The CDR3 length is 12 residues. V was pared by 2 bases and J by 2 bases, with 2 bases between. Germline V gene sequence: CDR1 KGHSH, CDR2 LQKENI.

Note on this clone: Different DNA sequences within this sample yield the same CDR3. The J gene is TRBJ1-5, the V gene TRBV30; D remains unclear. Trimming removed 0 bases at V and 1 base at J, with 4 bases between. This CDR3 region has 13 residues. The V gene's germline CDR1 is GTSNPN and CDR2 SVGIG (reference sequence). The CDR3 loop is CAWSVRSNQPQHF. CDR3 coding DNA: TGTGCCTGGAGTGTACGGAGCAATCAGCCCCAGCATTTT.

This clone showed up just a few times. The chain has TRBV6-1 and TRBJ1-4; no definite D call. V gave up 2 bases and J gave up 3 bases, with 22 bases separating them. Germline V CDR1 and CDR2: MNHNS, SASEGT. The CDR3 runs to 19 residues. The CDR3 reads CASSENQRQYYAANEKLFF. CDR3 nucleotides: TGTGCCAGCAGTGAAAATCAGCGTCAGTATTATGCGGCTAATGAAAAACTGTTTTTT.

This sequence joins TRBV4-1 and TRBJ2-3; D ambiguous. The CDR3 loop spans 15 amino acids. The germline V gene encodes CDR1 MGHRA and CDR2 YSYEKL. V lost 0 bases to trimming and J lost 5 bases, with 12 bases between them. This CDR3 is CASSQDKRGLDTQYF. The DNA of the CDR3 is TGCGCCAGCAGCCAAGATAAGCGAGGTCTAGATACGCAGTATTTT.

CDR3 residues: CATTDREGSGYTF. The CDR3 bases are TGTGCCACAACGGACAGGGAAGGAAGTGGCTACACCTTC. The chain combines TRBV19 with TRBJ1-2, with 8 bases fitting TRBD1. The CDR3 loop spans 13 amino acids. V lost 10 bases and J lost 7; bases outside the gene matches: 11. Germline loops: CDR1 LNHDA, CDR2 SQIVND (reference sequence).

The chain joins TRBV21-1 to TRBJ1-2. TRBV21-1 is termed a pseudogene. The CDR3 runs to 13 residues. Here the CDR3 DNA reads TGTGCCAGCAGCAAAGTATTGGGGTATGGCTACACCTTC. Translation gives CASSKVLGYGYTF.

This sequence joins TRBV7-9 and TRBJ2-2; 7 nucleotides agree with TRBD1. Germline V gene sequence: CDR1 SEHNR, CDR2 FQNEAQ (reference sequence). The V segment lost 2 bases and the J segment 6 bases; nucleotides outside the gene matches: 18. The CDR3 length is 19 residues. CDR3 sequence (DNA): TGTGCCAGCAGCTTAACAAATTACCGGGACAGCCCCTTTGCCGGGGAGCTGTTTTTT. Translation gives CASSLTNYRDSPFAGELFF.

V usage is TRBV6-2 or TRBV6-3 and J usage is TRBJ1-5; TRBD1 matches 7 bases. CDR1 is MNHEY, CDR2 SVGEGT, per germline. Trimming at V came to 5 bases and at J to 6 bases, leaving 7 bases not matched to a gene. The CDR3 has 14 amino acids. CDR3: CASSIQGFSQPQHF. In DNA, the CDR3 is TGTGCCAGCAGTATACAGGGGTTTAGTCAGCCCCAGCATTTT.

Notes on this clone: Within the sample, other DNA sequences also encode this same CDR3. The gene calls are TRBV6-5 and TRBJ1-1, with unresolved D. With 0 bases removed from V and 1 base from J, the gap between germline ends came to 6 bases. The germline CDR1 and CDR2 sequences are MNHEY and SVGAGI. There are 14 residues in the CDR3. CDR3 nucleotides: TGTGCCAGCAGTTACTCGGGCGGGAACACTGAAGCTTTCTTT. Translated: CASSYSGGNTEAFF.

The chain recombines TRBV19 with TRBJ1-1; TRBD1 is a possible D gene (5 bases). The CDR3 loop spans 14 amino acids. Looked up from germline, CDR1 is LNHDA and CDR2 is SQIVND (reference sequence). Trimming cost V 5 bases and J 4 bases, with 14 bases left between them. The CDR3 DNA reads as TGTGCCAGTAGTCGGGGCCCGAGGGGCACTGAAGCTTTCTTT. This translates into CASSRGPRGTEAFF.

This clone was picked up one time. The V call is TRBV18, the J call TRBJ1-4; 7 bases are a match to TRBD1. The CDR3 contains 15 residues. Germline-derived CDR1 and CDR2 are KGHSH and LQKENI. The trim removed 3 bases at V and 5 bases at J, leaving 6 bases unmatched. The CDR3, as DNA: TGTGCCAGCTCACCCCGACAGGGACTCAATGAAAAACTGTTTTTT. Translation gives CASSPRQGLNEKLFF.

V is TRBV27 and J is TRBJ1-4, with TRBD1 identical over 12 bases. Germline lookup yields CDR1 MNHEY and CDR2 SMNVEV (reference sequence). The V gene end was trimmed by 6 bases and the J gene end by 4 bases; junction bases not matched to a gene: 12. The CDR3 has 18 residues. CDR3: CASSRTPGQGAYNEKLFF. The DNA for the CDR3 is TGTGCCAGCAGCCGGACCCCGGGACAGGGGGCGTATAATGAAAAACTGTTTTTT.